These T cell receptor beta chains were read from a single sample in a study of OX40 agonist ivuxolimab in advanced cancers. Data came from immunoSEQ multiplex PCR; TCRdb stores just in-frame clones and leaves some out. The sample yields 35,000 to 40,000 clones, roughly 80% seen once. Material: CD4+ or CD8+ T cells sorted from blood, obtained in a trial of the OX40 agonist ivuxolimab. The receptors were sampled from an adult with an advanced solid tumor such as melanoma, head and neck, liver or kidney cancer. The CDR3 runs from the conserved cysteine through the conserved F or W. Each record gives: D gene, J gene, V gene, clone size, CDR3 DNA, CDR3 protein. D genes are given only for firm matches. A clone size is listed for some rows: how often the clone was seen (once, few, many), or a class if it is expanded.

d_gene: TRBD2; j_gene: TRBJ2-7; v_gene: TRBV4-1; abundance: .; CDR3nt: TGCGCCAGCAGCCAAGATGGGGGGAGGGCCCTCCACGAGCAGTACTTC; CDR3aa: CASSQDGGRALHEQYF
d_gene: TRBD1; j_gene: TRBJ2-1; v_gene: TRBV5-4; abundance: few; CDR3nt: TGTGCCAGCAGCTTGGGCGGGACAGGACGCTACAATGAGCAGTTCTTC; CDR3aa: CASSLGGTGRYNEQFF
d_gene: TRBD1; j_gene: TRBJ1-2; v_gene: TRBV6-1; abundance: .; CDR3nt: TGTGCCAGCAGGCAGGGGGCGGGTTATGGCTACACCTTC; CDR3aa: CASRQGAGYGYTF
d_gene: TRBD1; j_gene: TRBJ1-5; v_gene: TRBV27; abundance: .; CDR3nt: TGTGCCAGCAGTCCGTTGGACAGGGGGAGAGGGCAGCCCCAGCATTTT; CDR3aa: CASSPLDRGRGQPQHF
d_gene: .; j_gene: TRBJ2-7; v_gene: TRBV9; abundance: few; CDR3nt: TGTGCCAGCAGCGTAGGAGGTGGGGGAGACGAGCAGTACTTC; CDR3aa: CASSVGGGGDEQYF
d_gene: .; j_gene: TRBJ2-7; v_gene: TRBV5-1; abundance: .; CDR3nt: TGCGCCAGCAGCTATGGGGGGTTCTCCTACGAGCAGTACTTC; CDR3aa: CASSYGGFSYEQYF
d_gene: .; j_gene: TRBJ2-2; v_gene: TRBV27; abundance: .; CDR3nt: TGTGCCAGCAGTCCAAACACGGGGGAGCTGTTTTTT; CDR3aa: CASSPNTGELFF
d_gene: TRBD2; j_gene: TRBJ2-1; v_gene: TRBV6-6; abundance: .; CDR3nt: TGTGCCAGCAGCCGTGGACTAGCTGAGCAGTTCTTC; CDR3aa: CASSRGLAEQFF
d_gene: TRBD1; j_gene: TRBJ1-1; v_gene: TRBV13; abundance: .; CDR3nt: TGTGCCAGCACCCGACAGGGGAGATGGGAAGCTTTCTTT; CDR3aa: CASTRQGRWEAFF
d_gene: TRBD2; j_gene: TRBJ2-1; v_gene: TRBV9; abundance: .; CDR3nt: TGTGCCAGCAGCGTAGGGGTAGCGGGCTCCTACAATGAGCAGTTCTTC; CDR3aa: CASSVGVAGSYNEQFF
d_gene: .; j_gene: TRBJ2-7; v_gene: TRBV28; abundance: .; CDR3nt: TGTGCCAGCAGGCCATTCGGGGACACATCCTACGAGCAGTACTTC; CDR3aa: CASRPFGDTSYEQYF
d_gene: .; j_gene: TRBJ2-7; v_gene: TRBV5-5; abundance: .; CDR3nt: TGTGCCAGCAGCTTGTTCGCAGGAACCGGGGAGCAGTACTTC; CDR3aa: CASSLFAGTGEQYF
d_gene: TRBD1; j_gene: TRBJ2-7; v_gene: TRBV2; abundance: .; CDR3nt: TGTGCCAGCAGTCCGGGACAGGGGGCTTACGAGCAGTACTTC; CDR3aa: CASSPGQGAYEQYF
d_gene: .; j_gene: TRBJ2-2; v_gene: TRBV27; abundance: .; CDR3nt: TGTGCCAGCAGCCCCTTCCAGGGTACCGGGGAGCTGTTTTTT; CDR3aa: CASSPFQGTGELFF
d_gene: .; j_gene: TRBJ1-1; v_gene: TRBV18; abundance: .; CDR3nt: TGTGCCAGCTCACCTTCCGGATTGGAGGGAGCTTTCTTT; CDR3aa: CASSPSGLEGAFF
d_gene: .; j_gene: TRBJ1-1; v_gene: TRBV27; abundance: .; CDR3nt: TGTGCCAGCAGTTTATCGTACGGGGGAATGAACACTGAAGCTTTCTTT; CDR3aa: CASSLSYGGMNTEAFF
d_gene: .; j_gene: TRBJ2-5; v_gene: TRBV4-3; abundance: .; CDR3nt: TGCGCCAGCAGCCAATCGACGGGGTCGGGAGAGACCCAGTACTTC; CDR3aa: CASSQSTGSGETQYF
d_gene: TRBD1; j_gene: TRBJ1-3; v_gene: TRBV10-3; abundance: .; CDR3nt: TGTGCCACCAGGCCACAGGGGGCACTCCTTAGCTCTGGAAACACCATATATTTT; CDR3aa: CATRPQGALLSSGNTIYF
d_gene: .; j_gene: TRBJ2-3; v_gene: TRBV5-6; abundance: .; CDR3nt: TGTGCCAGCAGCTTTGGACGCGGAGATACGCAGTATTTT; CDR3aa: CASSFGRGDTQYF
d_gene: .; j_gene: TRBJ1-2; v_gene: TRBV15; abundance: .; CDR3nt: TGTGCCACCAGCAGAGACAGGGAGTATGGCTACACCTTC; CDR3aa: CATSRDREYGYTF
d_gene: TRBD1; j_gene: TRBJ1-5; v_gene: TRBV4-1; abundance: .; CDR3nt: TGCGCCAGCAGCCAGTCAGGGGGCGGCAATCAGCCCCAGCATTTT; CDR3aa: CASSQSGGGNQPQHF
d_gene: .; j_gene: TRBJ2-1; v_gene: TRBV5-8; abundance: once; CDR3nt: TGTGCCAGCAGCTTTGGGTACAATGAGCAGTTCTTC; CDR3aa: CASSFGYNEQFF
d_gene: .; j_gene: TRBJ1-1; v_gene: TRBV7-9; abundance: .; CDR3nt: TGTGCCAGCAGCTCAGACCTGTACAGGGAAGGTGAAGCTTTCTTT; CDR3aa: CASSSDLYREGEAFF
d_gene: .; j_gene: TRBJ2-2; v_gene: TRBV7-9; abundance: .; CDR3nt: TGTGCCAGCAGCTTAGCGCAAAGGGGCAACGAGCTGTTTTTT; CDR3aa: CASSLAQRGNELFF
d_gene: TRBD2; j_gene: TRBJ2-7; v_gene: TRBV4-3; abundance: .; CDR3nt: TGCGCCAGCAGCCATAGGACTAGCGGGAGGGCGTACGAGCAGTACTTC; CDR3aa: CASSHRTSGRAYEQYF
d_gene: .; j_gene: TRBJ1-1; v_gene: TRBV11-2; abundance: .; CDR3nt: TGTGCCAGCAGCTTAGTATCCGGGGAGGGAGCTTTCTTT; CDR3aa: CASSLVSGEGAFF
d_gene: .; j_gene: TRBJ1-3; v_gene: TRBV4-2; abundance: once; CDR3nt: TGTGCCAGCAGCTTGGTCGGCACCTCGGGAAACACCATATATTTT; CDR3aa: CASSLVGTSGNTIYF
d_gene: .; j_gene: TRBJ1-3; v_gene: TRBV7-2; abundance: .; CDR3nt: TGTGCCAGCAGCGCGGTCTCTGGAAACACCATATATTTT; CDR3aa: CASSAVSGNTIYF
d_gene: .; j_gene: TRBJ2-3; v_gene: TRBV19; abundance: few; CDR3nt: TGTGCCAGTAGTATAGGAGGGACTGTCACAGATACGCAGTATTTT; CDR3aa: CASSIGGTVTDTQYF
d_gene: TRBD1; j_gene: TRBJ2-7; v_gene: TRBV10-3; abundance: .; CDR3nt: TGTGCCATCCTCAGGGGGACAGCATACGAGCAGTACTTC; CDR3aa: CAILRGTAYEQYF
d_gene: .; j_gene: TRBJ2-7; v_gene: TRBV14; abundance: .; CDR3nt: TGTGCCAGCAGCCATTACCGGGACAATGTCTACGAGCAGTACTTC; CDR3aa: CASSHYRDNVYEQYF
d_gene: TRBD1; j_gene: TRBJ2-2; v_gene: TRBV15; abundance: .; CDR3nt: TGTGCCACCAGCAGAGTACAGGGGGGCACCGGGGAGCTGTTTTTT; CDR3aa: CATSRVQGGTGELFF
d_gene: TRBD2; j_gene: TRBJ2-5; v_gene: TRBV11-2; abundance: .; CDR3nt: TGTGCCAGCAGCCCCGGCGGGGGGGCCAACGACCAAGAGACCCAGTACTTC; CDR3aa: CASSPGGGANDQETQYF
d_gene: .; j_gene: TRBJ1-6; v_gene: TRBV28; abundance: .; CDR3nt: TGTGCCAGCAGTCCAGGCACGAGCTCCTATAATTCACCCCTCCACTTT; CDR3aa: CASSPGTSSYNSPLHF
d_gene: .; j_gene: TRBJ2-3; v_gene: TRBV13; abundance: .; CDR3nt: TGTGCCAGCAGTGCCGGGGGAAGCACAGATACGCAGTATTTT; CDR3aa: CASSAGGSTDTQYF
d_gene: .; j_gene: TRBJ2-7; v_gene: TRBV2; abundance: few; CDR3nt: TGTGCCACCGACCGGGGGGAGCAGTACTTC; CDR3aa: CATDRGEQYF
d_gene: .; j_gene: TRBJ2-3; v_gene: TRBV19; abundance: few; CDR3nt: TGTGCCAGTAGTCCGAGGGTGATTAGCACAGATACGCAGTATTTT; CDR3aa: CASSPRVISTDTQYF
d_gene: .; j_gene: TRBJ2-7; v_gene: TRBV2; abundance: few; CDR3nt: TGTGCCAGCAGGGCCGGCCAGCACTACGAGCAGTACTTC; CDR3aa: CASRAGQHYEQYF
d_gene: TRBD2; j_gene: TRBJ2-7; v_gene: TRBV7-2; abundance: once; CDR3nt: TGTGCCAGCAGCTTAGGACTAGCAAGTCCCGAGCAGTACTTC; CDR3aa: CASSLGLASPEQYF
d_gene: TRBD1; j_gene: TRBJ1-2; v_gene: TRBV7-2; abundance: .; CDR3nt: TGTGCCAGCAGCTTAGCAGGGGAACAGGGGGACTATGGCTACACCTTC; CDR3aa: CASSLAGEQGDYGYTF
d_gene: .; j_gene: TRBJ2-7; v_gene: TRBV7-9; abundance: many; CDR3nt: TGTGCCAGCAGCTCGGCCTGGACGGGATCCTACGAGCAGTACTTC; CDR3aa: CASSSAWTGSYEQYF
d_gene: .; j_gene: TRBJ1-5; v_gene: TRBV27; abundance: .; CDR3nt: TGTGCCAGCAGTTTTTCCCTGGGGCCCCAGCATTTT; CDR3aa: CASSFSLGPQHF
d_gene: TRBD1; j_gene: TRBJ2-7; v_gene: TRBV7-7; abundance: .; CDR3nt: TGTGCTAGCAGCCCCGGACAGGGCCCATCCTACGAGCAGTACTTC; CDR3aa: CASSPGQGPSYEQYF
d_gene: TRBD2; j_gene: TRBJ2-5; v_gene: TRBV30; abundance: once; CDR3nt: TGTGCCTGGAGTGTACTCCAGGGACTAGCGGGAGAAGAGACCCAGTACTTC; CDR3aa: CAWSVLQGLAGEETQYF
d_gene: .; j_gene: TRBJ1-1; v_gene: TRBV7-2; abundance: .; CDR3nt: TGTGCCAGCAGCTTCAGGGAAAGTTACACTGAAGCTTTCTTT; CDR3aa: CASSFRESYTEAFF